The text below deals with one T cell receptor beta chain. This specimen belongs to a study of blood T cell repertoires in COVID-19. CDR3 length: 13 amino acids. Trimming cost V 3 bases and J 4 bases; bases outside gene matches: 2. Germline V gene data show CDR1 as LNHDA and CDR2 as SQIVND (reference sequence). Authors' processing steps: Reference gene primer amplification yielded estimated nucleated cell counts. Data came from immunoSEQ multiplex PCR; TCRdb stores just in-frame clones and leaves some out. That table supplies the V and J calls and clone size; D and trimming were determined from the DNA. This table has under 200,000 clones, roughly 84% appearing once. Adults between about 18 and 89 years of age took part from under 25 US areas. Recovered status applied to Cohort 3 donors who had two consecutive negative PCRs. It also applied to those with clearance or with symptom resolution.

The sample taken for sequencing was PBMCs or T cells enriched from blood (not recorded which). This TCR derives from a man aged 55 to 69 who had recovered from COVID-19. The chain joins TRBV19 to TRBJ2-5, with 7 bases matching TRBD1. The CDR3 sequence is CASSIGQAETQYF. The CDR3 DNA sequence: TGTGCCAGTAGTATCGGACAGGCAGAGACCCAGTACTTC.